Below, 17 T cell receptor beta chains from the same sample are listed, as sequenced in a study of T-cell memory formation after mild COVID-19. Using its own MiXCR run on the 5' RACE reads, TCRdb lists one record per CDR3 protein. The table lists over 450,000 distinct CDR3 sequences, 20% of them singletons. Sample: PBMCs or a T cell subset sorted from them (not recorded which). The receptors stem from an adult woman who had mild COVID-19 (a few samples of this study predate the infection). Cell type and time point are not known.

The V and J genes are TRBV3-1 and TRBJ1-5; no firm D call. This CDR3 contains 16 residues. Trimming took off 1 base at V and 0 bases at J, with 10 bases between the two ends. Germline V gene lookup returns CDR1 LGHDT and CDR2 YNNKEL (reference sequence). The CDR3 DNA reads TGTGCCAGCAGCCAAGGCAGGACCGTTAGCAATCAGCCCCAGCATTTT. The encoded protein is CASSQGRTVSNQPQHF.

The chain recombines TRBV6-1 with TRBJ1-2; possible D gene TRBD1, 6 bases. CDR3 length: 15 residues. V shed 5 bases and J shed 8 bases, with 21 bases lying between them. Per germline, CDR1 MNHNS and CDR2 SASEGT. The CDR3 spells CASSSASTGDRGYTF. The CDR3 nucleotides read TGTGCCAGCAGTTCTGCCTCGACAGGCGACAGGGGCTACACCTTC.

The V and J genes are TRBV2 and TRBJ2-7, with 9 bases fitting TRBD1. The CDR3 is 14 residues long. Germline CDR1 SNHLY, CDR2 FYNNEI. V lost 8 bases and J lost 4; bases outside the gene matches: 9. DNA of the CDR3: TGTGCCAGCGGACGACAGGGGGGTGTTTACGAGCAGTACTTC. It translates to CASGRQGGVYEQYF.

Comments on this clonotype: The junction departs from the called germline gene at one end, perhaps through a read error. The chain carries TRBV3-1 and TRBJ1-2, with D perhaps matching TRBD1 (5 bases). CDR1 is LGHDT, CDR2 YNNKEL, per germline (reference sequence). This CDR3 contains 13 residues. CDR3 DNA: TGTGCCAGCAGCCAAGTCGCCGCCACGGGACGTGACTTC. Translation gives CASSQVAATGRDF.

This clonotype was detected ten times or more. The V gene is TRBV7-3, the J gene TRBJ2-5; TRBD1 matches at 8 bases. There are 16 residues in the CDR3. V lost 2 bases and J lost 5; bases outside the gene matches: 10. The germline gives CDR1 SGHTA, CDR2 FQGTGA. In DNA, the CDR3 is TGTGCCAGCAGCTTAGGCGGACAGGGACTTAGGGAGACCCAGTACTTC. It specifies CASSLGGQGLRETQYF.

The rearrangement uses TRBV28 and TRBJ1-5; possibly TRBD1 for D (5 bases). Germline V CDR1 and CDR2: MDHEN, SYDVKM. The CDR3 has 16 amino acids. The V gene lost 5 bases and the J gene lost 8 bases, with 22 bases spanning the gap. The CDR3 region is CASSPTASGGPKPQHF. The CDR3 DNA sequence: TGTGCCAGCAGTCCAACGGCCTCGGGGGGACCGAAGCCCCAGCATTTT.

This clonotype showed up just a few times. V usage is TRBV7-2 and J usage is TRBJ2-7, with a tentative D call TRBD2 (6 bases). This CDR3 is built from 17 residues. Germline V gives CDR1 SGHTA, CDR2 FQGNSA. The V end was cut by 2 bases, the J end by 0 bases, with 17 bases between. The CDR3: CASSLFHTGVGSYEQYF. The CDR3 DNA follows: TGTGCCAGCAGCTTATTTCATACGGGAGTGGGCTCCTACGAGCAGTACTTC.

A few counts support this clonotype. The chain carries TRBV11-1 and TRBJ2-3; 9 bases align to TRBD2. This CDR3 comprises 14 residues. The trim removed 5 bases at V and 7 bases at J, leaving 7 bases unmatched. CDR1 is SGHAT and CDR2 is FQDESV in the germline V gene (reference sequence). The CDR3 is CASSAGLARNTQYF. In DNA form, the CDR3 reads TGTGCCAGCAGCGCAGGACTAGCGCGCAATACGCAGTATTTT.

J is TRBJ2-2 and V is TRBV5-1, with TRBD2 matching 11 bases. J gave up 4 bases and V 4 bases, and 18 bases lay outside the gene matches. This CDR3 region has 20 residues. Looked up from germline, CDR1 is SGHRS and CDR2 is YFSETQ. The CDR3 here is CASSQDNRLAGFRGTGELFF. The CDR3 bases are TGCGCCAGCAGCCAGGACAACCGACTAGCGGGGTTTCGCGGCACCGGGGAGCTGTTTTTT.

The chain has TRBV2 and TRBJ2-1; D remains unclear. The germline CDR1 and CDR2 sequences are SNHLY and FYNNEI. The CDR3 contains 14 residues. The V end lost 11 bases, the J end lost 0 bases, and 14 bases lay between the germline ends. This chain's CDR3 is CARSPESSYNEQFF. The DNA for the CDR3 is TGTGCCCGTAGCCCAGAGTCCTCCTACAATGAGCAGTTCTTC.

The chain carries TRBV28 and TRBJ2-7; no firm D call. The CDR3 has 12 residues. Germline V gene sequence: CDR1 MDHEN, CDR2 SYDVKM. The V gene lost 2 bases and the J gene lost 2 bases, with 4 bases spanning the gap. The CDR3 protein is CASSLKAYEQYF. CDR3 bases: TGTGCCAGCAGTTTAAAGGCCTACGAGCAGTACTTC.

The V and J genes are TRBV7-8 and TRBJ2-3, with 10 bases identical to TRBD2. Germline trimming cut 6 bases from V and 5 bases from J; bases unmatched to any gene: 11. The germline V gene encodes CDR1 SGHVS and CDR2 FQNEAQ. The CDR3 contains 16 residues. In DNA, the CDR3 is TGTGCCAGCAGGACGAACAGCGGGGGGGAGGGAGATACGCAGTATTTT. This translates into CASRTNSGGEGDTQYF.

The genes are TRBV11-2 and TRBJ2-5; a possible D gene is TRBD1 (5 bases). V was shortened by 5 bases and J by 1 base, with 11 bases between the two germline ends. The germline V gene encodes CDR1 SGHAT and CDR2 FQNNGV. The CDR3 totals 14 residues. The CDR3 loop is CASSLRQTQETQYF. The DNA of the CDR3 is TGTGCCAGCAGCCTAAGACAGACCCAAGAGACCCAGTACTTC.

The chain combines TRBV7-2 with TRBJ2-1; possibly TRBD2 for D (6 bases). The V and J ends lost 2 bases and 2 bases respectively, with 10 bases between them. CDR3 size: 15 residues. Germline V CDR1 and CDR2: SGHTA, FQGNSA. DNA for the CDR3: TGTGCCAGCAGCTTAAGGTGGGAGGCCTACAATGAGCAGTTCTTC. Amino acid sequence: CASSLRWEAYNEQFF.

This clonotype was counted ten times or more. CDR3 sequence reads: CASSSGTAYEQYF. The CDR3 DNA reads TGCGCCAGCAGCAGCGGGACTGCGTACGAGCAGTACTTC. The chain carries TRBV5-1 and TRBJ2-7, with 7 bases aligning to TRBD2. V shed 4 bases and J 4 bases; nucleotides not matched to a gene: 5. The CDR3 sequence is 13 residues long. Germline lookup yields CDR1 SGHRS and CDR2 YFSETQ.

Only a few counts were recorded for this clonotype. V is TRBV5-1 and J is TRBJ2-5; 9 positions agree with TRBD1. CDR1 and CDR2 (germline): SGHRS, YFSETQ. With 5 bases clipped from V and 2 bases from J, the junction kept 7 bases outside the gene matches. This CDR3 comprises 15 residues. The CDR3 protein is CASRGTGTSQETQYF. Here the CDR3 DNA reads TGCGCCAGCAGGGGGACAGGGACGTCGCAAGAGACCCAGTACTTC.

CDR3 nucleotide sequence: TGCAGCGTTCGAGCGCCTTCCACAGATACGCAGTATTTT. Translated, it gives CSVRAPSTDTQYF. This chain uses TRBV29-1 with TRBJ2-3; D is unclear. V dropped 5 bases and J dropped 2 bases, with 11 bases sitting between them. The germline CDR1 and CDR2 sequences are SQVTM and ANQGSEA. The CDR3 has 13 amino acids.